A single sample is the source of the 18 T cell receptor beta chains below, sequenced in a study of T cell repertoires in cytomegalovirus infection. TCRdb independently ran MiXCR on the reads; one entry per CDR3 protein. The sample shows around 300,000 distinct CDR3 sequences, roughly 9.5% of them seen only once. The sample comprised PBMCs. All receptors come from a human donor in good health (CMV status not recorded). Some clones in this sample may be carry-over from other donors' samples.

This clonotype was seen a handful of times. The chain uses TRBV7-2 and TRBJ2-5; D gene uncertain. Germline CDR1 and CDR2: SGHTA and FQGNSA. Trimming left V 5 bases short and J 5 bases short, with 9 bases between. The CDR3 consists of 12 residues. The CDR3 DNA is TGTGCCAGCAGCCCCTCCGCGGAGACCCAGTACTTC. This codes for CASSPSAETQYF.

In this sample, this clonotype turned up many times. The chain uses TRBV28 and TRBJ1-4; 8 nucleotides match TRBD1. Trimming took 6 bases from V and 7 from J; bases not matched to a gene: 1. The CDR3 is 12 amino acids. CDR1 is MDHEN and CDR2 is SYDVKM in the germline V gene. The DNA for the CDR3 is TGTGCCAGCAGACAGGGGGGTGAAAAACTGTTTTTT. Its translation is CASRQGGEKLFF. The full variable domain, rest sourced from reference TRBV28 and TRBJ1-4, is DVKVTQSSRYLVKRTGEKVFLECVQDMDHENMFWYRQDPGLGLRLIYFSYDVKMKEKGDIPEGYSVSREKKERFSLILESASTNQTSMYLCASRQGGEKLFFGSGTQLSVL.

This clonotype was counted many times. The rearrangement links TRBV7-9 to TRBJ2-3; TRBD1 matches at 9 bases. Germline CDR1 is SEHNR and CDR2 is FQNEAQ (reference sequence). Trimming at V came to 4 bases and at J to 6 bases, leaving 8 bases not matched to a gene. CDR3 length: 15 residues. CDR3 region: CASSSGQGHHDTQYF. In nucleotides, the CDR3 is TGTGCCAGCAGCTCCGGACAGGGGCATCACGATACGCAGTATTTT.

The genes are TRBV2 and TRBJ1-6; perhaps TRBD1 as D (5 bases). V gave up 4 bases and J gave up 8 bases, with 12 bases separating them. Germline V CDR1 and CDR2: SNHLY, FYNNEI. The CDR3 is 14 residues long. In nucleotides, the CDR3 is TGTGCCAGCAGTGCTTCCAGGGTTGATTCACCCCTCCACTTT. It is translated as CASSASRVDSPLHF.

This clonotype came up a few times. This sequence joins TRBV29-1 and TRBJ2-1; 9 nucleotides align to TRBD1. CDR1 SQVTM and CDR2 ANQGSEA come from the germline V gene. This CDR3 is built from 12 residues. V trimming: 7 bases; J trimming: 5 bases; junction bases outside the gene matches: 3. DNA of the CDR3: TGCAGCGCGTGGACAGGGGACAATGAGCAGTTCTTC. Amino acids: CSAWTGDNEQFF.

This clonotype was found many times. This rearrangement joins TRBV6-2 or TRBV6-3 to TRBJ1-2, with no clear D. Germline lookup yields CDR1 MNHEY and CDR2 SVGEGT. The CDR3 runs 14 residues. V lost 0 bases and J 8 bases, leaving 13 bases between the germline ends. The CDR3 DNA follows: TGTGCCAGCAGTTACTCGACGGGTTTTGGCGGCTACACCTTC. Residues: CASSYSTGFGGYTF.

The CDR3 reads CASSTRGREHGYTF. For the CDR3, the DNA is TGTGCCAGCAGCACCAGGGGGCGCGAGCATGGCTACACCTTC. V and J are TRBV13 and TRBJ1-2, with 8 bases aligning to TRBD1. The junction had 8 bases not matched to a gene; V was cut back by 5 bases and J by 6 bases. The germline gives CDR1 PRHDT, CDR2 FYEKMQ (reference sequence). The CDR3 is 14 amino acids.

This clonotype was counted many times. The CDR3 nucleotides are TGTGCCAGCAGTGAAGAGTTTGGGACAGGGAGTTGGTACGAGCAGTACTTC. Amino acids: CASSEEFGTGSWYEQYF. The chain carries TRBV6-1 and TRBJ2-7; 9 bases map to TRBD1. With 1 base clipped from V and 4 bases from J, the junction kept 11 bases outside the gene matches. This CDR3 is built from 17 residues. Germline CDR1 is MNHNS and CDR2 is SASEGT.

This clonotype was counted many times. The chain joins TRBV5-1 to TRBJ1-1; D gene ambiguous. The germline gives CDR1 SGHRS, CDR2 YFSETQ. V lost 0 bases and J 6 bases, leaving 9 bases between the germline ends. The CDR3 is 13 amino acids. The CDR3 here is CASSLGQDAEAFF. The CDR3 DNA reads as TGCGCCAGCAGCTTGGGCCAGGACGCTGAAGCTTTCTTT. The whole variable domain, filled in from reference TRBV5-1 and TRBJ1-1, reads KAGVTQTPRYLIKTRGQQVTLSCSPISGHRSVSWYQQTPGQGLQFLFEYFSETQRNKGNFPGRFSGRQFSNSRSEMNVSTLELGDSALYLCASSLGQDAEAFFGQGTRLTVV.

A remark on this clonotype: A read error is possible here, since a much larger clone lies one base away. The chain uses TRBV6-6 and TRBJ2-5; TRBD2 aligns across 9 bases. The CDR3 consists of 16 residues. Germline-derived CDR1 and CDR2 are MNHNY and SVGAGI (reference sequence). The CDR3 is CASGYPKAGGPETQYF. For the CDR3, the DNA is TGTGCCAGCGGTTACCCTAAGGCGGGGGGGCCAGAGACCCAGTACTTC.

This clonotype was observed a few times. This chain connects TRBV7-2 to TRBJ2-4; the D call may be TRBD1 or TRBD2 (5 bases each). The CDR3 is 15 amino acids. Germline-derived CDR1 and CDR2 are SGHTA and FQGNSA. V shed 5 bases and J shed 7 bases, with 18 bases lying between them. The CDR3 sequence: CASSPLLEGQNIQYF. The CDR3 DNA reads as TGTGCCAGCAGCCCACTTCTTGAGGGGCAGAACATTCAGTACTTC.

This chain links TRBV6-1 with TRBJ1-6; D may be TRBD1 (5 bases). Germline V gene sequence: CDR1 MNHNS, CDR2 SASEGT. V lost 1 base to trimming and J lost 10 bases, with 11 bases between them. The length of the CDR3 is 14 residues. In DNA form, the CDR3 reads TGTGCCAGCAGTGAAGTCGTAGGGGTCTCACCCCTCCACTTT. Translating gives CASSEVVGVSPLHF.

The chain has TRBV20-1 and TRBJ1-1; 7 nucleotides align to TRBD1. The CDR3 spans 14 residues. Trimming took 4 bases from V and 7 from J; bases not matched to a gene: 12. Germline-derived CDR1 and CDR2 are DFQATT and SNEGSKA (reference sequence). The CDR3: CSANPRGGRGEAFF. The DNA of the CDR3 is TGCAGTGCTAACCCCAGGGGGGGCCGGGGTGAAGCTTTCTTT.

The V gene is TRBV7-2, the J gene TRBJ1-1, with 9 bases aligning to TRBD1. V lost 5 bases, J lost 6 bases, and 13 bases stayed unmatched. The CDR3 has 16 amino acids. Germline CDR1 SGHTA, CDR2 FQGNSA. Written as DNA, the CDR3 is TGTGCCAGCAGCCCATTACAGGGGGCGATCGGCGCTGAAGCTTTCTTT. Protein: CASSPLQGAIGAEAFF.

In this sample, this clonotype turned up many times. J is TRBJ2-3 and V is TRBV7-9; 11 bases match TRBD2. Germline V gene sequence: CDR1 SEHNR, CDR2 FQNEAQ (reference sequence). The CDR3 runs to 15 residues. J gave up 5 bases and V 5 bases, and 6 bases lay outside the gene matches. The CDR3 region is CASSLSGRALDTQYF. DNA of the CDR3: TGTGCCAGCAGCCTTAGCGGGAGGGCCTTAGATACGCAGTATTTT.

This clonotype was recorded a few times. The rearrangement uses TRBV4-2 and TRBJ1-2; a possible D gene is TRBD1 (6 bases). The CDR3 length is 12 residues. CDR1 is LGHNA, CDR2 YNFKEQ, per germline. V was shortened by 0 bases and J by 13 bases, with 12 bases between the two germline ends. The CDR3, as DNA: TGTGCCAGCAGCCAAGATAAGGGGGACTCCACCTTC. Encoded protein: CASSQDKGDSTF.

The CDR3 DNA reads as TGCGCCAGCAGCCCCCCTAGCGGGGGGGCCGGGGATGAGCAGTTCTTC. Translated, it gives CASSPPSGGAGDEQFF. The chain uses TRBV5-1 and TRBJ2-1; 12 bases are shared with TRBD2. The CDR3 covers 16 residues. CDR1 is SGHRS and CDR2 is YFSETQ in the germline V gene. Losses at the gene ends were 4 bases for V and 8 bases for J; bases not matched to a gene: 10.

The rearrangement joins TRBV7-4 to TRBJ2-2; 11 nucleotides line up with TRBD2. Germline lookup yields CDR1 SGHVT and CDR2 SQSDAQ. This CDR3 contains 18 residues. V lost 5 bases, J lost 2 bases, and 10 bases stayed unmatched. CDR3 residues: CASSILAGVLRNTGELFF. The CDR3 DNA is TGTGCCAGCAGCATACTAGCGGGAGTGTTAAGAAACACCGGGGAGCTGTTTTTT.